The present TCR beta chain was sequenced within a study of blood T cells in healthy people across ages. Points from the study as a whole: When set beside aged donors, long-lived donors presented more naive CD4+ cells and higher diversity. The unsorted PBMCs prevented any conclusive comparison of naive versus antigen-experienced cells.

Using a J-beta primer mix together with a sample-barcoded 5' primer, a second PCR was run for about 6 to 12 cycles. Every cDNA molecule bore a tag from a template-switch adaptor containing 12 random nucleotides. The study obtained at least 2.5 million CDR3-containing paired-end reads from every sample. TCRdb re-called the 5' RACE reads with MiXCR, one entry per CDR3 protein. This table holds 850,000 to 1,100,000 distinct CDR3 sequences, 35% to 45% found once. In regard to this clonotype: What it recognizes is unknown.

Sequenced material: blood. This TCR was recovered from a man aged 18 to 29 in good health.

The chain's CDR3 is CASSSTDRDETQYF. CDR3 bases: TGTGCCAGCAGCTCCACGGACAGGGACGAGACCCAGTACTTC. The chain uses TRBV5-4 and TRBJ2-5; 8 bases fit TRBD1. The CDR3 is 14 residues long. Germline loops: CDR1 SGHNT, CDR2 YYREEE (reference sequence). V was pared by 3 bases and J by 5 bases, with 6 bases of the junction left unmatched. The whole variable domain, filled in from reference TRBV5-4 and TRBJ2-5, reads ETGVTQSPTHLIKTRGQQVTLRCSSQSGHNTVSWYQQALGQGPQFIFQYYREEENGRGNFPPRFSGLQFPNYSSELNVNALELDDSALYLCASSSTDRDETQYFGPGTRLLVL.